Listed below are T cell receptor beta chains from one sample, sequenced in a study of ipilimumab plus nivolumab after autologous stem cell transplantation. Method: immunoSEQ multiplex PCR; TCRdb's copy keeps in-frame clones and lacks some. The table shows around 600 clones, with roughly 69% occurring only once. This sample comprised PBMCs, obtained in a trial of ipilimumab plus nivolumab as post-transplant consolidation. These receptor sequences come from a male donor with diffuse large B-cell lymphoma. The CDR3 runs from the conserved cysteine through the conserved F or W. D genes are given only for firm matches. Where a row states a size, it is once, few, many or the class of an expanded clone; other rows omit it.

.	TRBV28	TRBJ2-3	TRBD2	TGTGCCAGCAGCCTCGGGAGGTTGCAGGCAGATACGCAGTATTTT	CASSLGRLQADTQYF
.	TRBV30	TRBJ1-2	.	TGTGCCTGGAATATTCAGTATGCGTATGGCTACACCTTC	CAWNIQYAYGYTF
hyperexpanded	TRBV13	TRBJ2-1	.	TGTGCCAGCAGCTTAGCCCTTTCTTACAATGAGCAGTTCTTC	CASSLALSYNEQFF
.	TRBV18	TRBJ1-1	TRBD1	TGTGCCAGCTCGCAGGGACAGGGGAGGACTGAAGCTTTCTTT	CASSQGQGRTEAFF
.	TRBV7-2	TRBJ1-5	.	TGTGCCAGCAGCTTACCAGGAAATCAGCCCCAGCATTTT	CASSLPGNQPQHF
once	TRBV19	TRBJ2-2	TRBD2	TGTGCCAGTAGTCAATGGACTAGCGGGGGGGCATCCACCGGGGAGCTGTTTTTT	CASSQWTSGGASTGELFF
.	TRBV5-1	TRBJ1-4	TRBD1	TGCGCCAGCAGCTACACAGGGGCACCTAATGAAAAACTGTTTTTT	CASSYTGAPNEKLFF
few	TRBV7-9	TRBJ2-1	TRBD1	TGTGCCAGCAGTTACAGGGGTACGGGCCCCTACAATGAGCAGTTCTTC	CASSYRGTGPYNEQFF
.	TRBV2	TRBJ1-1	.	TGTGCCAGCAGTGCTCCGGCGAACACTGAAGCTTTCTTT	CASSAPANTEAFF
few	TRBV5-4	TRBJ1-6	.	TGTGCCAGCAGCTTGGCCTCGAGCTCCTATAATTCACCCCTCCACTTT	CASSLASSSYNSPLHF
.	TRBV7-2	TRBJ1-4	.	TGTGCCAGCAGCTTAGACCCCCAGGTAGAAAAACTGTTTTTT	CASSLDPQVEKLFF
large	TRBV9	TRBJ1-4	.	TGTGCCAGCAGCGCCAGGGGTAATAATGAAAAACTGTTTTTT	CASSARGNNEKLFF
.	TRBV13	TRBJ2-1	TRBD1	TGTGCCAGCAGCCCCCCTACAGGGGGGAAAGACTATGAGCAGTTCTTC	CASSPPTGGKDYEQFF
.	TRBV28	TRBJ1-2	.	TGTGCCAGCAGTCAGGACCTATATGGCTACACCTTC	CASSQDLYGYTF
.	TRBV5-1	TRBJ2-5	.	TGCGCCAGCAGCGTTGGGACCTTAGAGACCCAGTACTTC	CASSVGTLETQYF
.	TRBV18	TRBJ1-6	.	TGTGCCAGCTCACCAGCTGACAGTAATTCACCCCTCCACTTT	CASSPADSNSPLHF
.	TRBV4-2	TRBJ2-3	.	TGTGCCAGCAGCCAAGATAGTTCCCGGGATACGCAGTATTTT	CASSQDSSRDTQYF
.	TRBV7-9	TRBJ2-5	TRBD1	TGTGCCAGCAGCTTTGGACAGGGGCCAGAGACCCAGTACTTC	CASSFGQGPETQYF
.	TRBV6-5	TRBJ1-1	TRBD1	TGTGCCAGCAGAACCGGACAGGGTGGCGCTGAAGCTTTCTTT	CASRTGQGGAEAFF
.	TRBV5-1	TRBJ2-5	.	TGCGCCAGCAGCTATTCGACCGACGGGACGTCAGAGACCCAGTACTTC	CASSYSTDGTSETQYF
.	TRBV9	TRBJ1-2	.	TGTGCCAGCAGGGACAGAACTAACTATGGCTACACCTTC	CASRDRTNYGYTF
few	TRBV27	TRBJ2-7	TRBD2	TGTGCCAGCAGTTCAACTAGCGCCGGGCCCTACGAGCAGTACTTC	CASSSTSAGPYEQYF
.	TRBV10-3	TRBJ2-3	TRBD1	TGTGCCATCACCCGGGACAGAACAGATACGCAGTATTTT	CAITRDRTDTQYF
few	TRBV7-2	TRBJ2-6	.	TGTGCCAGCAGCTTAACACAGGATCCGTTTGGGGCCAACGTCCTGACTTTC	CASSLTQDPFGANVLTF
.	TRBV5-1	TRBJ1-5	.	TGCGCCAGCAGCTTGGGGTCGGATCAGCCCCAGCATTTT	CASSLGSDQPQHF
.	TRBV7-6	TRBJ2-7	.	TGTGCCAGCAGCTTAGATGGCAGGATGATAGGGTACGAGCAGTACTTC	CASSLDGRMIGYEQYF
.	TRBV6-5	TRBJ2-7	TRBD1	TGTGCCAGCAGTTACAGTGTGACAGGGGGCAGCGAGCAGTACTTC	CASSYSVTGGSEQYF
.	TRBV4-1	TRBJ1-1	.	TGCGCCAGCAGCCAACCTTCGACAGGAACTGAAGCTTTCTTT	CASSQPSTGTEAFF
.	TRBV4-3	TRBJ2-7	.	TGCGCCAGCAGCCAAGACGTCTCCTACACGGGGTACGAGCAGTACTTC	CASSQDVSYTGYEQYF
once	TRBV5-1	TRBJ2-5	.	TGCGCCAGCAGCCATAGGACGGGAGAGGGGGAGACCCAGTACTTC	CASSHRTGEGETQYF
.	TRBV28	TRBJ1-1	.	TGTGCCAGCAGAGAGGCAGGGGCCATGAACACTGAAGCTTTCTTT	CASREAGAMNTEAFF
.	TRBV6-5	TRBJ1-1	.	TGTGCCAGCAGTTATTACACAACTCGCACTGAAGCTTTCTTT	CASSYYTTRTEAFF
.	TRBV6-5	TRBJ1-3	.	TGTGCCAGCAGTTACTCGACTTGGAGCTCTGGAAACACCATATATTTT	CASSYSTWSSGNTIYF
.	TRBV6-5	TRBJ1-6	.	TGTGCCAGTTCTGGCTCCTATAATTCACCCCTCCACTTT	CASSGSYNSPLHF
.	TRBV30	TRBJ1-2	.	TGTGCCTGGAGTGTACCGGGAGGGACCTTCTATGGCTACACCTTC	CAWSVPGGTFYGYTF
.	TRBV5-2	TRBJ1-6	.	TGTGCCAGCAGCTTAGGGTCTTATAATTCACCCCTCCACTTT	CASSLGSYNSPLHF
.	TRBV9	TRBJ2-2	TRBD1	TGTGCCAGCAGCGTAGCTACGGGCAGGGGGCACACCGGGGAGCTGTTTTTT	CASSVATGRGHTGELFF
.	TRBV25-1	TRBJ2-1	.	TGTGCCAGCAGTCAAGGGTTTGGGTACAATGAGCAGTTCTTC	CASSQGFGYNEQFF